These 20 T cell receptor beta chains were sequenced from one sample in a study of shared clonotypes between healthy human individuals. Some clones are missing from TCRdb's copy, which holds only in-frame ones; the method was immunoSEQ multiplex PCR. The sample comprises more than 2,000,000 clones, approximately 94% of which are singletons, and over 0.12% rests with the top ten. Source material: naive CD4+ T cells sorted from blood. Subset in this sample: CD45RA+ positively selected. Receptor source: a young man in good health.

The chain recombines TRBV2 with TRBJ2-7; D uncertain. In germline, CDR1 is SNHLY, CDR2 FYNNEI. This CDR3 is 13 amino acids long. Trimming removed 5 bases at V and 4 bases at J, with 12 bases between. The CDR3 reads CASSRPGLYEQYF. CDR3 DNA: TGTGCCAGCAGTCGACCCGGGTTATACGAGCAGTACTTC.

The chain carries TRBV21-1 and TRBJ2-7. TRBV21-1 is a recognized pseudogene. The CDR3 extends over 15 amino acids. The CDR3 spells CASSKGGDTVYEQYF. The CDR3 DNA sequence: TGTGCCAGCAGCAAAGGTGGAGACACGGTTTACGAGCAGTACTTC.

This chain joins TRBV5-4 and TRBJ2-7, with a possible D match to TRBD1 (6 bases). CDR1 and CDR2 (germline): SGHNT, YYREEE (reference sequence). There are 14 residues in the CDR3. Trimming removed 7 bases at V and 1 base at J, with 15 bases between. Here the CDR3 reads CASQLTGESYEQYF. In DNA, the CDR3 is TGTGCCAGCCAGCTGACAGGAGAATCCTACGAGCAGTACTTC.

CDR3 sequence reads: CSVKRGQDEQFF. CDR3 DNA: TGCAGCGTTAAAAGGGGGCAGGATGAGCAGTTCTTC. V usage is TRBV29-1 and J usage is TRBJ2-1; 7 bases match TRBD1. The V gene end was trimmed by 5 bases and the J gene end by 8 bases; junction bases not matched to a gene: 6. The germline V gene has CDR1 SQVTM and CDR2 ANQGSEA. The CDR3 is made up of 12 amino acids.

This clone was seen just once. The sample contains more than one DNA sequence encoding this CDR3. This chain joins TRBV18 and TRBJ1-5; 7 bases are a match to TRBD1. CDR3 length: 15 residues. Germline assignment: CDR1 KGHSH and CDR2 LQKENI. With 3 bases clipped from V and 3 bases from J, the junction kept 5 bases outside the gene matches. In DNA, the CDR3 is TGTGCCAGCTCACCGCGGCAGGGGGACAATCAGCCCCAGCATTTT. Translation: CASSPRQGDNQPQHF.

The chain is built from TRBV2 and TRBJ1-4, with 7 positions matching TRBD1. This CDR3 has 16 residues. V lost 6 bases, J lost 3 bases, and 10 bases stayed unmatched. CDR1 and CDR2 (germline): SNHLY, FYNNEI. In nucleotides, the CDR3 is TGTGCCAGCAGACTGACAGGGTCCTCGTCTAATGAAAAACTGTTTTTT. Translated, it gives CASRLTGSSSNEKLFF. The entire variable domain, with the rest obtained from reference TRBV2 and TRBJ1-4, is as follows: EPEVTQTPSHQVTQMGQEVILRCVPISNHLYFYWYRQILGQKVEFLVSFYNNEISEKSEIFDDQFSVERPDGSNFTLKIRSTKLEDSAMYFCASRLTGSSSNEKLFFGSGTQLSVL.

The chain uses TRBV2 and TRBJ2-3, with D unclear. The CDR3 length is 15 residues. V shed 6 bases and J shed 7 bases, with 20 bases lying between them. Germline CDR1 and CDR2: SNHLY and FYNNEI. This CDR3 is CASSPGPVPDYTQYF. The CDR3, as DNA: TGTGCCAGCAGCCCGGGCCCAGTCCCTGATTATACGCAGTATTTT.

The chain combines TRBV11-3 with TRBJ2-3; D unresolved. The CDR3 runs to 13 residues. V lost 0 bases and J lost 6, with 7 bases in between. CDR1 and CDR2 from the germline V gene are SGHNT and YENEEA. CDR3 in amino acids: CASSLDPGDTQYF. In nucleotides, the CDR3 is TGTGCCAGCAGCTTAGACCCTGGGGATACGCAGTATTTT.

The gene calls are TRBV30 and TRBJ1-5, with D hard to call. The CDR3 runs to 16 residues. Germline V gene data show CDR1 as GTSNPN and CDR2 as SVGIG (reference sequence). V lost 2 bases and J lost 0, with 14 bases in between. CDR3 nucleotide sequence: TGTGCCTGGAGTCCTCCCGGAGGGTATAGCAATCAGCCCCAGCATTTT. Amino acids: CAWSPPGGYSNQPQHF.

The chain recombines TRBV5-8 with TRBJ1-5; 7 bases match TRBD1. Germline V lookup: CDR1 SGHTS, CDR2 YDEGEE. This CDR3 spans 16 amino acids. The ends lost 1 base at V and 2 bases at J; junction bases unmatched: 6. The DNA for the CDR3 is TGTGCCAGCAGCTTGCGACAGGGCCTCGGCAATCAGCCCCAGCATTTT. Residues: CASSLRQGLGNQPQHF. Filled out from reference TRBV5-8 and TRBJ1-5, the complete variable domain reads EAGVTQSPTHLIKTRGQQATLRCSPISGHTSVYWYQQALGLGLQFLLWYDEGEERNRGNFPPRFSGRQFPNYSSELNVNALELEDSALYLCASSLRQGLGNQPQHFGDGTRLSIL.

As for this clone: Additional DNA sequences in this sample encode the identical CDR3. The V gene is TRBV18, the J gene TRBJ1-6, with TRBD1 matching over 7 bases. After removal of 3 bases from V and 7 bases from J, the junction contained 3 bases not matched to a gene. This CDR3 has 14 residues. Germline V gene sequence: CDR1 KGHSH, CDR2 LQKENI. The CDR3: CASSPRQGNSPLHF. The CDR3 bases are TGTGCCAGCTCACCGCGACAGGGCAATTCACCCCTCCACTTT.

This chain connects TRBV5-1 to TRBJ2-5; D gene uncertain. The CDR3 runs 13 residues. Germline V lookup: CDR1 SGHRS, CDR2 YFSETQ. Trimming stripped 1 base from V and 1 base from J, with 5 bases between. CDR3 amino acids: CASSLSVQETQYF. As DNA, the CDR3 is TGCGCCAGCAGCTTGTCAGTCCAAGAGACCCAGTACTTC.

The CDR3 reads CASSLMDQPQHF. CDR3 coding DNA: TGTGCCAGCAGTCTTATGGATCAGCCCCAGCATTTT. This chain uses TRBV6-1 with TRBJ1-5; D call uncertain. Germline lookup yields CDR1 MNHNS and CDR2 SASEGT. This CDR3 is 12 amino acids long. Trimming pared 5 bases from V and 5 bases from J, leaving 7 bases between.

V gene TRBV2 combines with J gene TRBJ2-7; D not resolved. CDR3 size: 11 residues. V lost 6 bases and J 7 bases, leaving 10 bases between the germline ends. The germline V gene encodes CDR1 SNHLY and CDR2 FYNNEI. The CDR3 DNA reads as TGTGCCAGCAGGGGTTTCGGGGAGCAGTACTTC. It translates to CASRGFGEQYF.

The chain uses TRBV13 and TRBJ1-1, with unresolved D. CDR1 and CDR2 from the germline V gene are PRHDT and FYEKMQ (reference sequence). This CDR3 spans 15 amino acids. The V gene lost 0 bases and the J gene lost 0 bases, with 8 bases spanning the gap. CDR3 bases: TGTGCCAGCAGCTTAGGGCAGAGGATGAACACTGAAGCTTTCTTT. Its protein product is CASSLGQRMNTEAFF.

This clone has just a few counts. The CDR3 is CASVGAGNSPLHF. In DNA form, the CDR3 reads TGTGCCTCCGTCGGGGCGGGCAATTCACCCCTCCACTTT. The chain is built from TRBV10-3 and TRBJ1-6, with D perhaps TRBD1 (5 bases). Trimming took 11 bases from V and 7 from J, leaving 15 bases between them. This CDR3 is 13 amino acids long. Germline CDR1 reads ENHRY; CDR2 reads SYGVKD.

This clone was picked up one time. The V call is TRBV7-9, the J call TRBJ1-1, with D uncertain. There are 16 residues in the CDR3. The germline CDR1 and CDR2 sequences are SEHNR and FQNEAQ (reference sequence). V dropped 1 base and J dropped 8 bases, with 20 bases sitting between them. DNA of the CDR3: TGTGCCAGCAGCTTAGATAGTACCCTGGTTGGTAGCGAAGCTTTCTTT. It translates to CASSLDSTLVGSEAFF.

This clone occurred once. The rearrangement links TRBV25-1 to TRBJ1-3; possible D gene TRBD1, 6 bases. Germline CDR1 and CDR2: MGHDK and SYGVNS. V was clipped by 4 bases and J by 4 bases, with 17 bases between them. CDR3 size: 16 residues. CDR3 coding DNA: TGTGCCAGCAGTGCCCCAACAACAGGGTCCGGAAACACCATATATTTT. It encodes CASSAPTTGSGNTIYF.

The CDR3 DNA sequence: TGTGCCAGCAGCTGGAGATCCTACGCAGGGGGGGTGAACACTGAAGCTTTCTTT. This encodes CASSWRSYAGGVNTEAFF. The chain employs TRBV5-4 and TRBJ1-1; 7 bases line up with TRBD1. V dropped 3 bases and J dropped 0; count of bases not matched to a gene: 14. CDR1 and CDR2 from the germline V gene are SGHNT and YYREEE (reference sequence). There are 18 residues in the CDR3.

The rearrangement joins TRBV25-1 to TRBJ2-5; the D gene is possibly TRBD2 (5 bases). The germline V and J ends were trimmed by 7 bases and 5 bases, with 8 bases remaining between them. Germline-derived CDR1 and CDR2 are MGHDK and SYGVNS. This CDR3 has 11 amino acids. The CDR3 loop reads CASTTGETQYF. The DNA for the CDR3 is TGTGCCAGCACGACGGGGGAGACCCAGTACTTC.